The clone carrying this T cell receptor beta chain showed up just a few times. The CDR3 extends over 13 amino acids. The trim removed 6 bases at V and 3 bases at J, leaving 2 bases unmatched. Germline V gene lookup returns CDR1 MDHEN and CDR2 SYDVKM. In the source study's methods: Using reference gene primer amplification, nucleated cell counts were estimated. The table came from immunoSEQ multiplex PCR; TCRdb's copy has only in-frame clones and leaves some out. The V and J calls and clone size come from that table; D and trimming were worked out from the DNA. Of a few hundred thousand clones in the sample, 89% were seen once. The sample comes from a study of blood T cell repertoires in COVID-19. Study information: Researchers got acute and convalescent COVID-19 samples from the United States, Italy and Spain. The cDNA or gDNA used as material had been derived from T cells, B-cell-depleted T cells, or PBMCs.

The clonotype originates from a man in his forties with acute or convalescent COVID-19. Input material: peripheral blood. This chain connects TRBV28 to TRBJ1-3, with 7 bases that match TRBD1. CDR3 sequence reads: CASRTGFGNTIYF. CDR3 nucleotides: TGTGCCAGCAGGACAGGGTTTGGAAACACCATATATTTT.